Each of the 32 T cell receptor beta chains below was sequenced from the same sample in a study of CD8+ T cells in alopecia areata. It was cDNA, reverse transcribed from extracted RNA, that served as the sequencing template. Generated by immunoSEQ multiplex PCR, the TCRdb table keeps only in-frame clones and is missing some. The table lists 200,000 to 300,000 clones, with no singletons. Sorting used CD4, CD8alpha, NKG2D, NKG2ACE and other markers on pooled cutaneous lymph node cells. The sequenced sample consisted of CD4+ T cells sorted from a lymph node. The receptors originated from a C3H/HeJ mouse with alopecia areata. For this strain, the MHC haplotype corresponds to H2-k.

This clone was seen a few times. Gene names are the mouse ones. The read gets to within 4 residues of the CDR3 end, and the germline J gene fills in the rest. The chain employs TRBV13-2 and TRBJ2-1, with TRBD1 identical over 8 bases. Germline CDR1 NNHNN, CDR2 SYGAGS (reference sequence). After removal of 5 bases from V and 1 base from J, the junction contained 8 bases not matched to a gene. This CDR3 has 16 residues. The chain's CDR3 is CASGDRERENYAEQFF. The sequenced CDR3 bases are TGTGCCAGCGGGGACAGGGAAAGGGAAAACTATGCT.

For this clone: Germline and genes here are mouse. CDR3 residues: CASSLQGRNTLYF. CDR3 DNA (partial): TGTGCCAGCAGTCTACAGGGGAGAAAC. V is TRBV19 and J is TRBJ2-4, with 7 nucleotides matching TRBD1. The CDR3 end is not reached by the read, which stops 4 residues before it; the germline J gene fills it in. The CDR3 has 13 residues. Germline CDR1 is FNHDT and CDR2 is SITEND (reference sequence).

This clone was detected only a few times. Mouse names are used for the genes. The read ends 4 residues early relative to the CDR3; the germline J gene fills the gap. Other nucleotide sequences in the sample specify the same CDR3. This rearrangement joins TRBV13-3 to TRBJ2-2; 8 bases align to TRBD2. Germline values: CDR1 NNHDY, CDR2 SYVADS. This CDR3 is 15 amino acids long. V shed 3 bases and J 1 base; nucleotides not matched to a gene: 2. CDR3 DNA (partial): TGTGCCAGCAGTGCCGGGACTGGAAACACCGGG. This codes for CASSAGTGNTG. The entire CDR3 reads CASSAGTGNTGQLYF. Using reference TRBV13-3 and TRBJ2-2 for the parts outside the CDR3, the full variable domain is EAAVTQSPRSKVAVTGGKVTLSCHQTNNHDYMYWYRQDTGHGLRLIHYSYVADSTEKGDIPDGYKASRPSQENFSLILELASLSQTAVYFCASSAGTGNTGQLYFGEGSKLTVL.

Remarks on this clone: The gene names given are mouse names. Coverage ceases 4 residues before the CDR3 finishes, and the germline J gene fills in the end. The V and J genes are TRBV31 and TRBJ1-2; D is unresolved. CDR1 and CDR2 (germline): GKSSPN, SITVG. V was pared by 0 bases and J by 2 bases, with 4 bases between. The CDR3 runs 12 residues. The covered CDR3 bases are TGTGCCTGGAGTCTATTTAACTCC. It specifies CAWSLFNS. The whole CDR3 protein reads CAWSLFNSDYTF.

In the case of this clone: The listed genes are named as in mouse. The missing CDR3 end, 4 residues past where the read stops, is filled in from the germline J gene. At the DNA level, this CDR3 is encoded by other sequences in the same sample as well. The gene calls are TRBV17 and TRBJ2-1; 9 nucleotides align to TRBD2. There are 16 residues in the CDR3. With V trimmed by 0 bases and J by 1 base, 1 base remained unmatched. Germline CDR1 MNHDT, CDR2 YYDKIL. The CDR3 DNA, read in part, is TGTGCTAGCAGTAGAGACTGGGGGGGGAACTATGCT. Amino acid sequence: CASSRDWGGNYA. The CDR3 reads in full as CASSRDWGGNYAEQFF.

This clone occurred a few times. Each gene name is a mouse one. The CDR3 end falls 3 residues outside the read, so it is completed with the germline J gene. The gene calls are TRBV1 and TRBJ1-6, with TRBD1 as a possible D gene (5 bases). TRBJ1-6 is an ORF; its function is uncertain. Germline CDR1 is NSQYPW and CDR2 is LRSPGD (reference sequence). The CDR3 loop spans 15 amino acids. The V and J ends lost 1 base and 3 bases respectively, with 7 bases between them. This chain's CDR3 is CTCSAGGHYNSPLYF. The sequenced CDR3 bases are TGCACCTGCAGTGCAGGGGGCCACTATAATTCGCCC.

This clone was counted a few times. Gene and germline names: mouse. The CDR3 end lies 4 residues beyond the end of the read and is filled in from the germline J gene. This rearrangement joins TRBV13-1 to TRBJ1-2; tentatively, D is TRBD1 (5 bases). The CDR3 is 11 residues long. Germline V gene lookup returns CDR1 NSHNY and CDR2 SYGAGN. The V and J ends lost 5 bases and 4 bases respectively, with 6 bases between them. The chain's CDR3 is CASRDSSDYTF. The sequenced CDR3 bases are TGTGCCAGCAGAGACAGCTCC.

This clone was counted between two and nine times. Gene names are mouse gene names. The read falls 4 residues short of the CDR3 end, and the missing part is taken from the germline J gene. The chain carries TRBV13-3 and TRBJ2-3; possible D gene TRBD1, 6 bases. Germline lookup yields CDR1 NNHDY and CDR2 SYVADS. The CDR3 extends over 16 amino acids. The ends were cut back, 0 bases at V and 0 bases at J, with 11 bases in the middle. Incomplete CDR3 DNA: TGTGCCAGCAGTGATGCACGGGACATTAGTGCAGAA. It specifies CASSDARDISAE. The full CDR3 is CASSDARDISAETLYF.

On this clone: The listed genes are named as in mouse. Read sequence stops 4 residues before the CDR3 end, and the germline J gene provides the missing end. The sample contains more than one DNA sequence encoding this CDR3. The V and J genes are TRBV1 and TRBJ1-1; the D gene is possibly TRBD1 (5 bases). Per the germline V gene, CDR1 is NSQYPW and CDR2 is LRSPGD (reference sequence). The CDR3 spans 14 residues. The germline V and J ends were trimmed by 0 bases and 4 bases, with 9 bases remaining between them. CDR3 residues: CTCSADGGFTEVFF. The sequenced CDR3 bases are TGCACCTGCAGTGCAGACGGGGGGTTCACA.

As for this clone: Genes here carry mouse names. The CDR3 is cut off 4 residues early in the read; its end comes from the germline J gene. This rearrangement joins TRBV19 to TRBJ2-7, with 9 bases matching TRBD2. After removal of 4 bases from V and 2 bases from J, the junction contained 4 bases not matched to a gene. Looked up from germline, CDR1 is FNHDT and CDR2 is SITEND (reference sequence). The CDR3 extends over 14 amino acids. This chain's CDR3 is CASSSGLGTYEQYF. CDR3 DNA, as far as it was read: TGTGCCAGCAGTTCCGGACTGGGGACCTAT. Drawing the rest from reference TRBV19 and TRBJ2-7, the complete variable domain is GGIITQTPKFLIGQEGQKLTLKCQQNFNHDTMYWYRQDSGKGLRLIYYSITENDLQKGDLSEGYDASREKKSSFSLTVTSAQKNEMAVFLCASSSGLGTYEQYFGPGTRLTVL.

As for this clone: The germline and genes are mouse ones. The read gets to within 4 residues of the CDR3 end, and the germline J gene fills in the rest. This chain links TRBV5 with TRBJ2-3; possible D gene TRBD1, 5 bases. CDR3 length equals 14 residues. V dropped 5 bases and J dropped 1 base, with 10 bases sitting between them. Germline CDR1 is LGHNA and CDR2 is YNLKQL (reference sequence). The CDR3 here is CASSGQGGAETLYF. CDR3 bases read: TGTGCCAGCAGCGGGCAGGGAGGTGCAGAA.

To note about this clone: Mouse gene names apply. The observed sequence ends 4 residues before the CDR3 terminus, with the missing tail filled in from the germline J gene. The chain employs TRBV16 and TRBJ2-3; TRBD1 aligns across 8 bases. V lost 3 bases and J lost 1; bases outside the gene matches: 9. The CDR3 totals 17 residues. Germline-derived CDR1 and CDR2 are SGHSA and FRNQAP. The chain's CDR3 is CASSFRGREEGAETLYF. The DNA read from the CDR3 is TGTGCAAGCAGCTTCAGGGGGCGGGAAGAAGGTGCAGAA. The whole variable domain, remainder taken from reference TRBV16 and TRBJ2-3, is NAGVIQTPRHKVTGKGQEATLWCEPISGHSAVFWYRQTIVQGLEFLTYFRNQAPIDDSGMPKERFSAQMPNQSHSTLKIQSTQPQDSAVYLCASSFRGREEGAETLYFGSGTRLTVL.

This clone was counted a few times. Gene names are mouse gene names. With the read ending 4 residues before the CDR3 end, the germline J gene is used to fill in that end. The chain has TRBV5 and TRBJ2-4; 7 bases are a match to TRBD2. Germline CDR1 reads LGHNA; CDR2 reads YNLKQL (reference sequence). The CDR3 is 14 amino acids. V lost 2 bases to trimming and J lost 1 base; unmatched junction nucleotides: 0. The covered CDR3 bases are TGTGCCAGCAGCCAAACTGGGGGTCAAAAC. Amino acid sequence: CASSQTGGQN. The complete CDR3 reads CASSQTGGQNTLYF.

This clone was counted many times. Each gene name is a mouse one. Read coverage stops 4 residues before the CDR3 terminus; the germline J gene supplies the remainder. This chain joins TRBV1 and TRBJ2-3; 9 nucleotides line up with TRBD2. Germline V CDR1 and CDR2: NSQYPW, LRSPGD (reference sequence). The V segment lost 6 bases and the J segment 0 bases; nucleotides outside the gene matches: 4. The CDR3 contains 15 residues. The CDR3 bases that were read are TGCACCTGCAGCACAGACTGGGGGAGTGCAGAA. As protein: CTCSTDWGSAE. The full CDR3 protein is CTCSTDWGSAETLYF.

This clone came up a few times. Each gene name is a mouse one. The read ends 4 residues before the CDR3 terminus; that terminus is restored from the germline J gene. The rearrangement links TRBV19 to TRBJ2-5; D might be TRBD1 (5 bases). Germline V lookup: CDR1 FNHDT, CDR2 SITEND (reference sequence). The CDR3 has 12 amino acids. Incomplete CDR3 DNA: TGTGCCAGCAGTTCACAGGAAGAC. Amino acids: CASSSQED. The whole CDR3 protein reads CASSSQEDTQYF.

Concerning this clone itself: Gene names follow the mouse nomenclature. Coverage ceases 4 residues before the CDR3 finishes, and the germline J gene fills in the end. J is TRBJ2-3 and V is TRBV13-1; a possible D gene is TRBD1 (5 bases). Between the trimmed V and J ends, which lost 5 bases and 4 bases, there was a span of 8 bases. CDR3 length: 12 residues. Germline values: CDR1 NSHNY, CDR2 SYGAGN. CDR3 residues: CASSSGSETLYF. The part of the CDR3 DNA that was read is TGTGCCAGCAGCTCAGGGTCAGAA.

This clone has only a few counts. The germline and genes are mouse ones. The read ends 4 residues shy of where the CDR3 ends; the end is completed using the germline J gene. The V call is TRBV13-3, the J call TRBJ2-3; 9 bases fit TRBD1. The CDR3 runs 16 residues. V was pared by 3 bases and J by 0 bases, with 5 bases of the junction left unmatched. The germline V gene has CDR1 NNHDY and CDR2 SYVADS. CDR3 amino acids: CASSGGQGTSAETLYF. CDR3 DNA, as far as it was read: TGTGCCAGCAGTGGTGGACAGGGGACGAGTGCAGAA.

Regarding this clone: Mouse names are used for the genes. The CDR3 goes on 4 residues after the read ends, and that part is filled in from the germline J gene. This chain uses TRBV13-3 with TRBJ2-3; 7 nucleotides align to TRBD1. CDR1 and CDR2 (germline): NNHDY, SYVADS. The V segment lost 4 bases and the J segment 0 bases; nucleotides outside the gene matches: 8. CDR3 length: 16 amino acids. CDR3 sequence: CASSPQGISSAETLYF. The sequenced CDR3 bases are TGTGCCAGCAGTCCACAGGGGATTTCTAGTGCAGAA.

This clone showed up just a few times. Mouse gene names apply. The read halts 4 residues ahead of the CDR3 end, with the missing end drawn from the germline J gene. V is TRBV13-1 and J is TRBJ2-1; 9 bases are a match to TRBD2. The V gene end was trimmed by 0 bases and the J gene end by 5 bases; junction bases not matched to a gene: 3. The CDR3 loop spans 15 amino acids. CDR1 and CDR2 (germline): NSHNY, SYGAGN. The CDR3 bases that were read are TGTGCCAGCAGTGATGTGGGGGGGCGCGATGCT. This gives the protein CASSDVGGRDA. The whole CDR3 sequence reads CASSDVGGRDAEQFF.

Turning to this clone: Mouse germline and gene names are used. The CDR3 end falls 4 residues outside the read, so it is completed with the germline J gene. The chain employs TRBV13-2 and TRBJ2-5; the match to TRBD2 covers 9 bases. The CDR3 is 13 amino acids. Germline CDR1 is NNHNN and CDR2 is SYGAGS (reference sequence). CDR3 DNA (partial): TGTGCCAGCGGTAGACTGGGGGTTGAC. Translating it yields CASGRLGVD. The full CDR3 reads CASGRLGVDTQYF.

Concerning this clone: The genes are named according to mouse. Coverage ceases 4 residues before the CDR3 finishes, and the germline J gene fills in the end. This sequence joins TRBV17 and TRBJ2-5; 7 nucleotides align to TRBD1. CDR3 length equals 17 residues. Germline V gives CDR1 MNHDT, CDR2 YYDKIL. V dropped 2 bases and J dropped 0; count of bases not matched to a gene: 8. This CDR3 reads CASSRTTTGPNQDTQYF. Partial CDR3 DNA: TGTGCTAGCAGTAGAACGACGACAGGGCCTAACCAAGAC.

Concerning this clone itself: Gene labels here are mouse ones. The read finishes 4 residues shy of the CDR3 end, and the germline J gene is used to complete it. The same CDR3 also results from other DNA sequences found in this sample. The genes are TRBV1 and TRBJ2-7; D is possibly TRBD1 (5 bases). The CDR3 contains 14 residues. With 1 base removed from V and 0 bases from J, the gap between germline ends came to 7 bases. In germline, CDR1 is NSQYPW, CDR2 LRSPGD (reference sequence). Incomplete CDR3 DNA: TGCACCTGCAGTGCAGCAGGGAACTCCTAT. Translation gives CTCSAAGNSY. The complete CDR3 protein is CTCSAAGNSYEQYF. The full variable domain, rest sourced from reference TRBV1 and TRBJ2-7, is VTLLEQNPRWRLVPRGQAVNLRCILKNSQYPWMSWYQQDLQKQLQWLFTLRSPGDKEVKSLPGADYLATRVTDTELRLQVANMSQGRTLYCTCSAAGNSYEQYFGPGTRLTVL.

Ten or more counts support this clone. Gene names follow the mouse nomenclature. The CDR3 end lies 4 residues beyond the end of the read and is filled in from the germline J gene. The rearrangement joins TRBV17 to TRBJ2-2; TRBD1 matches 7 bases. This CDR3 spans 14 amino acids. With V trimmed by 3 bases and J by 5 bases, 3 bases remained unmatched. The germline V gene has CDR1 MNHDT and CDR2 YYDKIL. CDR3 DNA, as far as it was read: TGTGCTAGCAGTAGTGGACAGGCGACCGGG. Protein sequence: CASSSGQATG. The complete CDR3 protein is CASSSGQATGQLYF.

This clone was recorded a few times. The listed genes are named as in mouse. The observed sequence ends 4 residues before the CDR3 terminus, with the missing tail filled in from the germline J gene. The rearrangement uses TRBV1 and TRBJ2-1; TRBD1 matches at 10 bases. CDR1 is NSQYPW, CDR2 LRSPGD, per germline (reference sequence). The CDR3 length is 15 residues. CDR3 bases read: TGCACCTGCAGTGCCCTGGGACAGGGGAGGGCT. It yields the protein CTCSALGQGRA. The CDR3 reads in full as CTCSALGQGRAEQFF.

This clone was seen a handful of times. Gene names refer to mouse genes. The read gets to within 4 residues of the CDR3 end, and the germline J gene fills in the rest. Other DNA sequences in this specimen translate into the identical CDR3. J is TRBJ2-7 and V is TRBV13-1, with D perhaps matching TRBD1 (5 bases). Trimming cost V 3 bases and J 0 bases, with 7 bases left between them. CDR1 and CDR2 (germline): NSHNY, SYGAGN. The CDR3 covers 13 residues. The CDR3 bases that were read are TGTGCCAGCAGTGTACAGGACTCCTAT. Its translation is CASSVQDSY. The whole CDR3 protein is CASSVQDSYEQYF.

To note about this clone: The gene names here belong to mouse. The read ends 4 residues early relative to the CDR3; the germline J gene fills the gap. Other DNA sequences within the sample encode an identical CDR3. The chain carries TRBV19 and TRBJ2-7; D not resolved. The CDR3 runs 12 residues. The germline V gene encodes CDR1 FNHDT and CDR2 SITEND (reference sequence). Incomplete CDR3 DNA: TGTGCCAGCAGTATCCAGCAATAT. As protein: CASSIQQY. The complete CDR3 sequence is CASSIQQYEQYF.

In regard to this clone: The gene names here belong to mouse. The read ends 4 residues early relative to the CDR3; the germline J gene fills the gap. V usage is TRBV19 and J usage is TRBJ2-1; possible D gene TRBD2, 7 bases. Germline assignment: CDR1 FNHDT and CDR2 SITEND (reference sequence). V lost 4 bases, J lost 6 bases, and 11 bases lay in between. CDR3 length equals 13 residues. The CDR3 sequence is CASSRGASAEQFF. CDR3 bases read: TGTGCCAGCAGTCGGGGGGCTTCTGCT.

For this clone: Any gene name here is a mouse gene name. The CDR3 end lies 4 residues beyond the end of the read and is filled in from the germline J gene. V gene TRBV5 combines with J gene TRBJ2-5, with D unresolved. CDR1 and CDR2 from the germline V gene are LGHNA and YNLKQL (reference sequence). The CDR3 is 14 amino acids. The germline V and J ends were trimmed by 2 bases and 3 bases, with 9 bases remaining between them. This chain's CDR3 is CASSQTVPQDTQYF. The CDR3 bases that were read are TGTGCCAGCAGCCAAACTGTCCCTCAAGAC.

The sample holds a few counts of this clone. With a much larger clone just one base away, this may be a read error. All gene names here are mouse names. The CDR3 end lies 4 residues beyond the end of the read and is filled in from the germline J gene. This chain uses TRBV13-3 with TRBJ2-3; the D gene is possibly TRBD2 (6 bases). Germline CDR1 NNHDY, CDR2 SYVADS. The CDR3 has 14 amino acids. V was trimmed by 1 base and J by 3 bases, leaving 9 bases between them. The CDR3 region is CASSDLGRAETLYF. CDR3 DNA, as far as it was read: TGTGCCAGCAGTGATCTGGGGAGGGCAGAA.

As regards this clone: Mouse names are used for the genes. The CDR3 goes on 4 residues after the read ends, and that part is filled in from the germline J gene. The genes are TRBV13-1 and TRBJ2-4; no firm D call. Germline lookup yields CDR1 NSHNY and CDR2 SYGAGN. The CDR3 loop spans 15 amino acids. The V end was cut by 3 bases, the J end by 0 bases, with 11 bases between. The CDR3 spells CASSGLTDSQNTLYF. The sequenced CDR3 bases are TGTGCCAGCAGTGGTCTCACAGATAGTCAAAAC.

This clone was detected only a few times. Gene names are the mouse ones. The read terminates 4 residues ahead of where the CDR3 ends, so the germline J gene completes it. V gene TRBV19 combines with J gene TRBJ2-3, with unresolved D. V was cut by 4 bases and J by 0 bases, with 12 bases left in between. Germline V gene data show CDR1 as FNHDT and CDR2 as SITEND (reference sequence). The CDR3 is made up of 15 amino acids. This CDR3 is CASSPLTSSAETLYF. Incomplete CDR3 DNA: TGTGCCAGCAGTCCCCTGACATCTAGTGCAGAA.

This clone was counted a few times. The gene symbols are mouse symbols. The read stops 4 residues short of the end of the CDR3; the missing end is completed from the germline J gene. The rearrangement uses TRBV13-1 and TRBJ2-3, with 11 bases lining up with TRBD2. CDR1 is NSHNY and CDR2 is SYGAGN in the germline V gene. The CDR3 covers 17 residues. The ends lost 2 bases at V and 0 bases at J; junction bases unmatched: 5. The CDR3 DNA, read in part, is TGTGCCAGCAGTGAAGGGGACTGGGGGAGAAGTGCAGAA. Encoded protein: CASSEGDWGRSAE. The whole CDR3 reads CASSEGDWGRSAETLYF.